The rows below give T cell receptor beta chains drawn from one sample of a study of blood T cell repertoires in COVID-19. Only in-frame clones appear in the TCRdb table, and some are missing; sequencing was by immunoSEQ multiplex PCR. There are 250,000 or so clones in the sample; roughly 90% occur only once, and approximately 2.7% lies in the top ten. Sequencing was carried out using PBMCs or T cells enriched from blood (not recorded which). These receptors came from a man aged 40-49 years who had been exposed to COVID-19. The CDR3 runs from the conserved cysteine through the conserved F or W. The order of the fields is V gene, D gene, CDR3 length, clone size, J gene, CDR3 protein, CDR3 DNA. A D gene is named only where the DNA matches it firmly. Size is omitted from some rows. Given values are once, few, many or a class for expanded clones.

>TRBV12-3/TRBV12-4|.|13|.|TRBJ2-3
CASSFPSADTQYF
TGTGCCAGCAGTTTCCCTAGCGCGGATACGCAGTATTTT
>TRBV5-1|.|15|.|TRBJ1-1
CASSGSLGGNTEAFF
TGCGCCAGCAGCGGCTCCCTGGGGGGGAACACTGAAGCTTTCTTT
>TRBV30|.|13|.|TRBJ2-3
CAWSLVRADTQYF
TGTGCCTGGAGTCTAGTTCGGGCAGATACGCAGTATTTT
>TRBV7-2|.|13|.|TRBJ1-5
CASSLDRDQPQHF
TGTGCCAGCAGCTTAGACAGGGATCAGCCCCAGCATTTT
>TRBV3-1/TRBV3-2|.|13|.|TRBJ2-3
CASSQRDTDTQYF
TGTGCCAGCAGCCAGAGAGATACAGATACGCAGTATTTT
>TRBV11-3|TRBD1|16|.|TRBJ2-2
CASSLALGQPTGELFF
TGTGCCAGCAGCTTAGCCCTGGGACAGCCGACCGGGGAGCTGTTTTTT
>TRBV9|.|15|.|TRBJ1-3
CASSVDTDSGNTIYF
TGTGCCAGCAGCGTAGACACAGACTCTGGAAACACCATATATTTT
>TRBV9|TRBD2|19|.|TRBJ2-2
CASSARLAGGPRGTGELFF
TGTGCCAGCAGCGCGCGGCTAGCGGGAGGGCCCCGGGGCACCGGGGAGCTGTTTTTT
>TRBV7-2|TRBD1|15|.|TRBJ2-4
CASSLAPGQQNIQYF
TGTGCCAGCAGCTTAGCCCCGGGACAGCAAAACATTCAGTACTTC
>TRBV5-6|.|15|once|TRBJ2-3
CASSPSKRVTDTQYF
TGTGCCAGCAGCCCAAGCAAGCGGGTCACAGATACGCAGTATTTT
>TRBV10-1|TRBD2|16|.|TRBJ2-2
CASSQLAGDNIGELFF
TGCGCCAGCAGCCAACTAGCGGGAGACAACATCGGGGAGCTGTTTTTT
>TRBV28|.|16|.|TRBJ1-4
CASSLDIGGSSEKLFF
TGTGCCAGCAGTTTAGATATCGGTGGTAGCAGCGAAAAACTGTTTTTT
>TRBV19|.|16|.|TRBJ1-1
CASSILAGQGNTEAFF
TGTGCCAGTAGTATTCTGGCAGGGCAAGGAAACACTGAAGCTTTCTTT
>TRBV6-5|TRBD1|14|once|TRBJ1-2
CASSSGQGLYGYTF
TGTGCCAGCTCTTCGGGACAGGGGTTGTATGGCTACACCTTC
>TRBV2|TRBD2|14|.|TRBJ2-2
CASKVGGHTGELFF
TGTGCCAGCAAGGTGGGAGGGCACACCGGGGAGCTGTTTTTT
>TRBV7-7|TRBD2|16|.|TRBJ2-2
CASSLSSGRVTGELFF
TGTGCTAGCAGCTTATCTAGCGGGAGGGTCACCGGGGAGCTGTTTTTT
>TRBV27|.|16|.|TRBJ1-5
CASSGGRAGSNQPQHF
TGTGCCAGCTCGGGAGGTCGGGCAGGGAGCAATCAGCCCCAGCATTTT
>TRBV15|.|14|.|TRBJ1-1
CATSRDLTGYEAFF
TGTGCCACCAGCAGAGATCTGACAGGCTACGAAGCTTTCTTT
>TRBV30|.|12|.|TRBJ1-1
CAWSPRWTEAFF
TGTGCCTGGAGTCCACGGTGGACAGAAGCTTTCTTT
>TRBV21-1|.|14|.|TRBJ1-6
CASSNEGAHSPLHF
TGTGCCAGCAGCAACGAGGGGGCGCATTCACCCCTCCACTTT
>TRBV19|TRBD1|14|.|TRBJ2-5
CASSRQGWQETQYF
TGTGCCAGTAGTCGACAGGGTTGGCAAGAGACCCAGTACTTC
>TRBV28|.|14|.|TRBJ2-5
CASSLGGDEETQYF
TGTGCCAGCAGTTTAGGCGGGGACGAAGAGACCCAGTACTTC
>TRBV3-1/TRBV3-2|TRBD2|17|once|TRBJ2-6
CASSQGTSGTGANVLTF
TGTGCCAGCAGCCAAGGGACTAGCGGGACCGGGGCCAACGTCCTGACTTTC
>TRBV4-1|TRBD2|15|.|TRBJ2-3
CASSQEGGAGDTQYF
TGCGCCAGCAGCCAAGAAGGAGGAGCGGGGGATACGCAGTATTTT
>TRBV18|.|18|.|TRBJ1-5
CASSPYPPTAGSNQPQHF
TGTGCCAGCTCCCCATACCCGCCGACAGCCGGGAGCAATCAGCCCCAGCATTTT
>TRBV10-1|TRBD1|18|.|TRBJ1-5
CASSVRDRGHIRNQPQHF
TGCGCCAGCAGTGTCCGGGACAGAGGTCATATCCGCAATCAGCCCCAGCATTTT
>TRBV2|.|12|.|TRBJ2-3
CAITRGADTQYF
TGTGCCATAACTAGAGGCGCAGATACGCAGTATTTT
>TRBV6-5|.|12|.|TRBJ1-2
CASSTTGYGYTF
TGTGCCAGCAGCACCACAGGGTACGGCTACACCTTC
>TRBV20-1|.|14|.|TRBJ1-4
CSASRQGYNEKLFF
TGCAGTGCTAGTAGGCAGGGCTATAATGAAAAACTGTTTTTT
>TRBV30|.|14|.|TRBJ1-6
CAWSVSQGGSPLHF
TGTGCCTGGAGTGTCTCACAGGGTGGTTCACCCCTCCACTTT
>TRBV2|TRBD2|15|few|TRBJ2-1
CASSAVLAGENEQFF
TGTGCCAGCAGCGCCGTTCTAGCGGGAGAGAATGAGCAGTTCTTC
>TRBV6-2/TRBV6-3|TRBD1|17|.|TRBJ2-4
CASSYAGQDLAKNIQYF
TGTGCCAGCAGTTACGCAGGACAGGACCTAGCCAAAAACATTCAGTACTTC
>TRBV28|.|13|.|TRBJ1-1
CASSQEAPTEAFF
TGTGCCAGCAGTCAGGAGGCGCCCACTGAAGCTTTCTTT
>TRBV7-9|.|14|.|TRBJ2-2
CAGIQGWWTGELFF
TGTGCCGGTATCCAGGGTTGGTGGACCGGGGAGCTGTTTTTT
>TRBV19|TRBD2|15|.|TRBJ2-5
CASSPSGGERETQYF
TGTGCCAGTAGCCCCTCGGGGGGGGAACGGGAGACCCAGTACTTC
>TRBV18|.|16|.|TRBJ2-3
CASSPSRAVSTDTQYF
TGTGCCAGCTCACCATCGAGGGCGGTATCCACAGATACGCAGTATTTT
>TRBV2|.|12|few|TRBJ1-6
CASTTSGGYLHF
TGTGCCAGCACCACCTCGGGGGGGTACCTCCACTTT
>TRBV27|.|16|.|TRBJ2-1
CASSTIRSPAYNEQFF
TGTGCCAGCAGTACCATACGGAGCCCAGCCTACAATGAGCAGTTCTTC
>TRBV28|.|14|.|TRBJ1-2
CASSLFRGNGGYTF
TGTGCCAGCAGTTTATTCCGCGGTAATGGTGGCTACACCTTC
>TRBV25-1|.|12|.|TRBJ2-2
CASSIQGEELFF
TGTGCCAGCAGTATCCAGGGCGAGGAGCTGTTTTTT
>TRBV30|.|15|.|TRBJ1-5
CAWSVTRQGNQPQHF
TGTGCCTGGAGTGTAACCCGGCAGGGCAATCAGCCCCAGCATTTT
>TRBV7-9|.|13|few|TRBJ1-1
CASSFRGNTEAFF
TGTGCCAGCAGCTTTCGGGGGAACACTGAAGCTTTCTTT
>TRBV10-2|.|14|.|TRBJ1-1
CASRPRILNTEAFF
TGCGCCAGCAGACCCAGGATCTTGAACACTGAAGCTTTCTTT
>TRBV3-1/TRBV3-2|TRBD2|16|.|TRBJ2-7
CASSQEVLAESYEQYF
TGTGCCAGCAGCCAAGAGGTTCTAGCGGAGTCCTACGAGCAGTACTTC
>TRBV6-5|.|10|.|TRBJ2-5
CASTLETQYF
TGTGCCAGCACGTTGGAGACCCAGTACTTC
>TRBV6-1|TRBD1|16|once|TRBJ1-5
CASSAEDRYLERPQHF
TGTGCCAGCAGTGCAGAGGACAGGTACCTAGAAAGGCCCCAGCATTTT
>TRBV12-3/TRBV12-4|.|13|.|TRBJ2-1
CASSRPVRSGQFF
TGTGCCAGCAGTCGCCCGGTCAGGAGCGGGCAGTTCTTC
>TRBV24-1|.|12|.|TRBJ2-1
CATVAGDNEQFF
TGTGCCACCGTGGCCGGGGACAATGAGCAGTTCTTC
>TRBV27|.|15|.|TRBJ1-5
CASRLTGIRNQPQHF
TGTGCCAGCAGACTTACAGGGATTCGCAATCAGCCCCAGCATTTT
>TRBV9|TRBD2|16|.|TRBJ2-2
CASSVLIAGGPGELFF
TGTGCCAGCAGCGTTCTCATAGCGGGAGGGCCCGGGGAGCTGTTTTTT
>TRBV23-1|TRBD1|17|.|TRBJ1-2
CASSQSPPRGPDYGYTF
TGCGCCAGCAGTCAATCGCCACCCAGGGGGCCCGACTATGGCTACACCTTC
>TRBV6-5|TRBD2|14|.|TRBJ2-1
CASSPGTRTDEQFF
TGTGCCAGCAGTCCCGGGACTAGAACCGATGAGCAGTTCTTC